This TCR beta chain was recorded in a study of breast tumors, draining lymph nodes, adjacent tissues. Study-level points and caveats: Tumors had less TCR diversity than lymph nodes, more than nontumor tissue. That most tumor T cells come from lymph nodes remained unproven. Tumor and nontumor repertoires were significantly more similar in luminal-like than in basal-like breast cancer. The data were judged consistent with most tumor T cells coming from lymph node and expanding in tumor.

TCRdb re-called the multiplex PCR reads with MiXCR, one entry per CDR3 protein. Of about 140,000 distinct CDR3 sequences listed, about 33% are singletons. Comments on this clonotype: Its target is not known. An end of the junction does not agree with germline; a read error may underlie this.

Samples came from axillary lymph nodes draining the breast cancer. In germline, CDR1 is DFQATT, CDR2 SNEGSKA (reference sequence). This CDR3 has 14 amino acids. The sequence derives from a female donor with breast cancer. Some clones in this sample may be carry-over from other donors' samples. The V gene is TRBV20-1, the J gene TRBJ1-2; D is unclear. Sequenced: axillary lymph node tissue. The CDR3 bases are TGCAGCGCTAGACCCGAAATTATAAGCTATGGCTACACCTTC. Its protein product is CSARPEIISYGYTF.